A single sample is the source of the 18 T cell receptor beta chains below, sequenced in a study of blood T cell repertoires in COVID-19 (dated by TCRdb to 2018 to 2020). The library was built by means of the immunoSEQ multiplex PCR assay. TCRdb carries this immuneACCESS record with in-frame sequences only. Its versions omit some clonotypes, under half of them owing to an unresolved V gene in the studies checked, with the rest unexplained. The sample records 250,000 to 300,000 clones, 70% to 90% of which are singletons. Around 13% of the sample is taken by the ten largest. Sequenced material: peripheral blood. The source is a woman in her seventies with COVID-19, enrolled during active disease.

The V gene is TRBV5-1, the J gene TRBJ1-4; D may be TRBD1 (5 bases). The CDR3 totals 14 residues. Germline lookup yields CDR1 SGHRS and CDR2 YFSETQ. Trimming removed 1 base at V and 8 bases at J, with 12 bases between. Here the CDR3 reads CASSLYGAREKLFF. DNA for the CDR3: TGCGCCAGCAGCTTGTATGGGGCTCGGGAAAAACTGTTTTTT. Based on the CDR3 plus reference TRBV5-1 and TRBJ1-4, the full variable domain is KAGVTQTPRYLIKTRGQQVTLSCSPISGHRSVSWYQQTPGQGLQFLFEYFSETQRNKGNFPGRFSGRQFSNSRSEMNVSTLELGDSALYLCASSLYGAREKLFFGSGTQLSVL.

The count of this clone is one. The rearrangement joins TRBV5-4 to TRBJ2-7, with D possibly matching TRBD1 (6 bases). CDR1 and CDR2 from the germline V gene are SGHNT and YYREEE (reference sequence). Deletions cut 0 bases from V and 3 bases from J, with 13 bases between. This CDR3 is 15 amino acids long. The CDR3 region has the DNA TGTGCCAGCAGCTTGGTGGGGGCCAGGGGCTACGAGCAGTACTTC. Translation gives CASSLVGARGYEQYF.

The V call is TRBV6-5, the J call TRBJ2-1; 10 bases fit TRBD1. From germline, CDR1 is MNHEY and CDR2 SVGAGI. The CDR3 loop spans 11 amino acids. The ends lost 2 bases at V and 15 bases at J; junction bases unmatched: 1. This CDR3 reads CASSYGQGVFF. In DNA form, the CDR3 reads TGTGCCAGCAGTTACGGACAGGGGGTGTTCTTC.

CDR3 DNA sequence: TGTGCCAGCAGCGAGAATACGCCGTGGGACAGGAATAATTCACCCCTCCACTTT. Its protein product is CASSENTPWDRNNSPLHF. The V gene is TRBV5-6, the J gene TRBJ1-6; 8 bases map to TRBD1. Germline trimming cut 4 bases from V and 5 bases from J; bases unmatched to any gene: 14. The CDR3 is made up of 18 amino acids. Germline V lookup: CDR1 SGHDT, CDR2 YYEEEE.

The chain joins TRBV5-1 to TRBJ1-1; D might be TRBD1 (5 bases). CDR3 length equals 15 residues. Trimming removed 3 bases at V and 1 base at J, with 13 bases between. Germline V gene lookup returns CDR1 SGHRS and CDR2 YFSETQ. CDR3 in amino acids: CASSWSGGTNTEAFF. CDR3 in DNA: TGCGCCAGCAGCTGGAGTGGCGGGACGAACACTGAAGCTTTCTTT.

This clone was seen only a few times. The rearrangement joins TRBV2 to TRBJ2-3, with 7 bases lining up with TRBD2. The CDR3 sequence is 14 residues long. Trimming removed 8 bases from V and 1 base from J; junction bases left unmatched: 6. Germline V gene lookup returns CDR1 SNHLY and CDR2 FYNNEI. In DNA, the CDR3 is TGTGCCAGCGACATTCGGGGGGGCACAGATACGCAGTATTTT. As protein: CASDIRGGTDTQYF.

The chain joins TRBV6-5 to TRBJ1-4; TRBD1 matches at 9 bases. CDR1 is MNHEY and CDR2 is SVGAGI in the germline V gene. Losses at the gene ends were 7 bases for V and 7 bases for J; bases not matched to a gene: 10. This CDR3 has 15 residues. CDR3 DNA: TGTGCCAGCAAGAAGACAGGGGGAAAGGGTGAAAAACTGTTTTTT. It translates to CASKKTGGKGEKLFF.

The DNA for the CDR3 is TGTGCCAGCAGCAACTTCCGGGACATCTCCTACGAGCAGTACTTC. It translates to CASSNFRDISYEQYF. The genes are TRBV6-2 or TRBV6-3 and TRBJ2-7; a possible D gene is TRBD1 (6 bases). Germline V gene sequence: CDR1 MNHEY, CDR2 SVGEGT. CDR3 size: 15 residues. V was cut by 6 bases and J by 0 bases, with 15 bases left in between.

The chain recombines TRBV30 with TRBJ1-6; TRBD1 agrees at 7 bases. V lost 2 bases to trimming and J lost 6 bases; unmatched junction nucleotides: 4. The CDR3 has 14 amino acids. Germline CDR1 is GTSNPN and CDR2 is SVGIG (reference sequence). The CDR3 region is CAWSSGQINSPLHF. The CDR3 DNA reads as TGTGCCTGGAGTTCGGGACAGATTAATTCACCCCTCCACTTT. Drawing the rest from reference TRBV30 and TRBJ1-6, the complete variable domain is SQTIHQWPATLVQPVGSPLSLECTVEGTSNPNLYWYRQAAGRGLQLLFYSVGIGQISSEVPQNLSASRPQDRQFILSSKKLLLSDSGFYLCAWSSGQINSPLHFGNGTRLTVT.

The rearrangement uses TRBV6-6 and TRBJ2-2; no clear D gene. CDR3 length: 15 residues. The V end was cut by 5 bases, the J end by 1 base, with 11 bases between. Germline V gene sequence: CDR1 MNHNY, CDR2 SVGAGI (reference sequence). The CDR3 spells CASSTPQKNTGELFF. CDR3 DNA: TGTGCCAGCAGTACCCCGCAGAAGAACACCGGGGAGCTGTTTTTT.

The V and J genes are TRBV7-3 and TRBJ2-1, with TRBD2 matching 12 bases. CDR3 length: 17 amino acids. Germline V lookup: CDR1 SGHTA, CDR2 FQGTGA. The ends lost 4 bases at V and 1 base at J; junction bases unmatched: 5. The CDR3 bases are TGTGCCAGCAGCTCCGGGACTAGCGGGCGGTCCTACAATGAGCAGTTCTTC. This gives the protein CASSSGTSGRSYNEQFF.

The chain recombines TRBV2 with TRBJ2-3; 7 bases line up with TRBD2. Looked up from germline, CDR1 is SNHLY and CDR2 is FYNNEI. The CDR3 spans 15 residues. The trim removed 6 bases at V and 3 bases at J, leaving 9 bases unmatched. As DNA, the CDR3 is TGTGCCAGCAGCGCCTCCACGGGGGGTACAGATACGCAGTATTTT. Translation: CASSASTGGTDTQYF.

The V and J genes are TRBV6-5 and TRBJ2-7, with D perhaps TRBD1 (6 bases). Germline values: CDR1 MNHEY, CDR2 SVGAGI. This CDR3 region has 15 residues. V lost 7 bases to trimming and J lost 4 bases, with 20 bases between them. The CDR3 loop is CASTFARDTVYEQYF. The CDR3 region has the DNA TGTGCCAGCACCTTCGCCCGGGACACCGTTTACGAGCAGTACTTC.

V gene TRBV19 combines with J gene TRBJ2-3; D perhaps matches TRBD1 (5 bases). CDR3 length equals 15 residues. CDR1 LNHDA and CDR2 SQIVND come from the germline V gene (reference sequence). V was pared by 5 bases and J by 6 bases, with 18 bases between. The DNA for the CDR3 is TGTGCCAGTAGTCAAGGCCAGGGAATCTGGGATACGCAGTATTTT. It codes for CASSQGQGIWDTQYF.

The rearrangement uses TRBV5-1 and TRBJ2-7; 11 bases map to TRBD2. This CDR3 region has 15 residues. CDR1 is SGHRS, CDR2 YFSETQ, per germline. Losses at the gene ends were 4 bases for V and 4 bases for J; bases not matched to a gene: 7. The CDR3 DNA sequence: TGCGCCAGCAGCCCCTACGGGACTAGCGGATACGAGCAGTACTTC. This codes for CASSPYGTSGYEQYF.

The rearrangement joins TRBV11-2 to TRBJ1-4, with D possibly matching TRBD1 (6 bases). The V gene's germline CDR1 is SGHAT and CDR2 FQNNGV. The CDR3 contains 15 residues. The V and J ends lost 0 bases and 1 base respectively, with 6 bases between them. The CDR3 loop is CASSLEGQTNEKLFF. The CDR3 bases are TGTGCCAGCAGCTTAGAGGGACAAACTAATGAAAAACTGTTTTTT.

This chain connects TRBV18 to TRBJ1-3, with no clear D. The V and J ends lost 2 bases and 1 base respectively, with 18 bases between them. The length of the CDR3 is 18 residues. Germline lookup yields CDR1 KGHSH and CDR2 LQKENI. The DNA of the CDR3 is TGTGCCAGCTCACCATATCGCTCCCGTGCACTGTCTGGAAACACCATATATTTT. Translated, it gives CASSPYRSRALSGNTIYF.

This chain links TRBV10-3 with TRBJ1-4; 10 nucleotides line up with TRBD1. Germline V gene data show CDR1 as ENHRY and CDR2 as SYGVKD. Trimming removed 2 bases from V and 7 bases from J; junction bases left unmatched: 1. This CDR3 is 14 amino acids long. The CDR3 reads CAISERQGAEKLFF. The CDR3 DNA follows: TGTGCCATCAGTGAGCGACAGGGGGCTGAAAAACTGTTTTTT.